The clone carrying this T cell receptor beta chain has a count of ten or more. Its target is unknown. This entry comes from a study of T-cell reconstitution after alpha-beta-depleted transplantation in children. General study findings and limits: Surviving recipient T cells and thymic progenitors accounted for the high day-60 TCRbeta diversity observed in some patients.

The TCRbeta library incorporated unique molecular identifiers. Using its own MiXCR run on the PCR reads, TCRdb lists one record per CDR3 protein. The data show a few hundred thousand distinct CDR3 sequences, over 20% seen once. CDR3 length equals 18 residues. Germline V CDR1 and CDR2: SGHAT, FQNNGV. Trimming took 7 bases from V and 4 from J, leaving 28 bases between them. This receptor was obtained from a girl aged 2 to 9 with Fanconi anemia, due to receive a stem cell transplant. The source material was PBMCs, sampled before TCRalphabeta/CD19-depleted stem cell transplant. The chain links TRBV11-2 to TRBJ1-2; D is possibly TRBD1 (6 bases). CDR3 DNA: TGTGCCAGCATCCTAACCCGGGACACTTATGCGGGGACCTATGGCTACACCTTC. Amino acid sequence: CASILTRDTYAGTYGYTF. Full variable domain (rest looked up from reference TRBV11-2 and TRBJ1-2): EAGVAQSPRYKIIEKRQSVAFWCNPISGHATLYWYQQILGQGPKLLIQFQNNGVVDDSQLPKDRFSAERLKGVDSTLKIQPAKLEDSAVYLCASILTRDTYAGTYGYTFGSGTRLTVV.